The rows below give T cell receptor beta chains drawn from one sample of a study of T cells after yellow fever vaccination. TCRdb redid the calling of the 5' RACE reads with MiXCR, one entry per CDR3 protein. The sample has around 300,000 distinct CDR3 sequences, about 4% seen once. This sample comprised PBMCs, obtained 5 days after the yellow fever booster vaccination. Receptor source: a young man who received the YFV17D yellow fever vaccine. Both conserved end residues are part of each CDR3. Each record gives: J gene, D gene, V gene, clone size, CDR3 DNA, CDR3 protein. A D gene is named only where the DNA matches it firmly. Only some rows state a clone size, as once, few, many or a class for expanded clones.

j_call: TRBJ2-5; d_call: TRBD2; v_call: TRBV9; clone_size: NA; cdr3_nt: TGTGCCAGCAGCGTGGGGACTAGGATTGAAGTAGAGACCCAGTACTTC; cdr3_aa: CASSVGTRIEVETQYF
j_call: TRBJ1-2; d_call: TRBD1; v_call: TRBV28; clone_size: many; cdr3_nt: TGTGCCAGCAGTCCTCGACAGGGAGAGGTTAACTATGGCTACACCTTC; cdr3_aa: CASSPRQGEVNYGYTF
j_call: TRBJ2-3; d_call: NA; v_call: TRBV30; clone_size: NA; cdr3_nt: TGTGCCTGGGGCCCCACCTATACGCAGTATTTT; cdr3_aa: CAWGPTYTQYF
j_call: TRBJ2-7; d_call: TRBD1; v_call: TRBV29-1; clone_size: NA; cdr3_nt: TGCAGCGTTGAGGGCGACAGGGATTACGAGCAGTACTTC; cdr3_aa: CSVEGDRDYEQYF
j_call: TRBJ2-3; d_call: TRBD2; v_call: TRBV11-2; clone_size: few; cdr3_nt: TGTGCCAGCATCCCCGGGGGACTAGCGGGGTCCTACACAGATACGCAGTATTTT; cdr3_aa: CASIPGGLAGSYTDTQYF
j_call: TRBJ1-1; d_call: NA; v_call: TRBV20-1; clone_size: NA; cdr3_nt: TGCAGTGCTAGATCAGGGGACGCCTTAAGAGCTTTCTTT; cdr3_aa: CSARSGDALRAFF
j_call: TRBJ2-3; d_call: NA; v_call: TRBV10-3; clone_size: many; cdr3_nt: TGTGCCATCAGAGTTGTAGATACGCAGTATTTT; cdr3_aa: CAIRVVDTQYF
j_call: TRBJ2-2; d_call: NA; v_call: TRBV27; clone_size: NA; cdr3_nt: TGTGCCAGCAGTTTATTGGCAGCAGTTGGTGGGGAAAACACCGGGGAGCTGTTTTTT; cdr3_aa: CASSLLAAVGGENTGELFF
j_call: TRBJ1-4; d_call: TRBD1; v_call: TRBV29-1; clone_size: NA; cdr3_nt: TGCAGCGCCGCGCCGGGACAGCCCAATGAAAAACTGTTTTTT; cdr3_aa: CSAAPGQPNEKLFF
j_call: TRBJ2-7; d_call: NA; v_call: TRBV12-3/TRBV12-4; clone_size: NA; cdr3_nt: TGTGCCAGCAGTGGAGGGGGGTTCGAGCAGTACTTC; cdr3_aa: CASSGGGFEQYF
j_call: TRBJ2-3; d_call: NA; v_call: TRBV9; clone_size: few; cdr3_nt: TGTGCCAGCAGCCCGCCCCCCGGGTCCCGATTCGTAGATACGCAGTATTTT; cdr3_aa: CASSPPPGSRFVDTQYF
j_call: TRBJ2-5; d_call: TRBD2; v_call: TRBV11-2; clone_size: few; cdr3_nt: TGTGCCAGCAGCTACGGGGGGGCCAGGGAGACCCAGTACTTC; cdr3_aa: CASSYGGARETQYF
j_call: TRBJ2-3; d_call: TRBD2; v_call: TRBV24-1; clone_size: NA; cdr3_nt: TGTGCCACCGCCGGGACTACCGGGGATACGCAGTATTTT; cdr3_aa: CATAGTTGDTQYF
j_call: TRBJ2-3; d_call: TRBD1; v_call: TRBV18; clone_size: NA; cdr3_nt: TGTGCCAGCTCACCACCTGACAGGGGGCTATTGGATACGCAGTATTTT; cdr3_aa: CASSPPDRGLLDTQYF
j_call: TRBJ2-1; d_call: TRBD2; v_call: TRBV6-2/TRBV6-3; clone_size: NA; cdr3_nt: TGTGCCGCGCGGCTAGCGGGGGGTGATGAGCAGTTCTTC; cdr3_aa: CAARLAGGDEQFF
j_call: TRBJ2-4; d_call: TRBD1; v_call: TRBV7-2; clone_size: many; cdr3_nt: TGTGCCAGCACCCCCGGTGGGACAGGGCTAAACATTCAGTACTTC; cdr3_aa: CASTPGGTGLNIQYF
j_call: TRBJ2-3; d_call: TRBD2; v_call: TRBV19; clone_size: NA; cdr3_nt: TGTGCCAGTAGTAACCCTTGGACTAGCGGGGGGGAGGGTACGCAGTATTTT; cdr3_aa: CASSNPWTSGGEGTQYF
j_call: TRBJ2-5; d_call: TRBD2; v_call: TRBV27; clone_size: few; cdr3_nt: TGTGCCACCCGGGGGGGAGAGACCCAGTACTTC; cdr3_aa: CATRGGETQYF
j_call: TRBJ1-6; d_call: NA; v_call: TRBV7-9; clone_size: few; cdr3_nt: TGTGCCAGCGGGGGATCAGGGGCACCCCTCCACTTT; cdr3_aa: CASGGSGAPLHF
j_call: TRBJ1-2; d_call: NA; v_call: TRBV30; clone_size: NA; cdr3_nt: TGTGCCTGGAGTGTAGGCGGACTCTATGGCTACACCTTC; cdr3_aa: CAWSVGGLYGYTF
j_call: TRBJ1-5; d_call: NA; v_call: TRBV19; clone_size: many; cdr3_nt: TGTGCCAGTAGTCCCTGGGGGGGAAGCGGCCAGCCCCAGCATTTT; cdr3_aa: CASSPWGGSGQPQHF
j_call: TRBJ2-7; d_call: NA; v_call: TRBV3-1; clone_size: NA; cdr3_nt: TGTGCCAGCAGCCAAATGAGGGCGAGTGACGAGCAGTACTTC; cdr3_aa: CASSQMRASDEQYF
j_call: TRBJ2-5; d_call: NA; v_call: TRBV7-2; clone_size: many; cdr3_nt: TGTGCCAGCAGCACCCTAGGGGAGACCCAGTACTTC; cdr3_aa: CASSTLGETQYF
j_call: TRBJ1-1; d_call: TRBD1; v_call: TRBV19; clone_size: NA; cdr3_nt: TGTGCCAGTAGTATGGGGGACAGGGTGAACACTGAAGCTTTCTTT; cdr3_aa: CASSMGDRVNTEAFF
j_call: TRBJ1-5; d_call: NA; v_call: TRBV7-2; clone_size: many; cdr3_nt: TGTGCCAGCAGCTTCGCGACAGAAAATCAGCCCCAGCATTTT; cdr3_aa: CASSFATENQPQHF
j_call: TRBJ2-1; d_call: NA; v_call: TRBV7-9; clone_size: many; cdr3_nt: TGTGCCAGCAGCGCCTCATCCGGGACAAGTACAAATGAGCAGTTCTTC; cdr3_aa: CASSASSGTSTNEQFF
j_call: TRBJ2-7; d_call: TRBD1; v_call: TRBV4-3; clone_size: few; cdr3_nt: TGCGCCAGCAGCTTCCGACAGGGGGTCCCCTACGAGCAGTACTTC; cdr3_aa: CASSFRQGVPYEQYF
j_call: TRBJ1-5; d_call: NA; v_call: TRBV7-6; clone_size: many; cdr3_nt: TGTGCCAGCAGCTTATATGAGGGAGGTCAGCCCCAGCATTTT; cdr3_aa: CASSLYEGGQPQHF
j_call: TRBJ1-4; d_call: NA; v_call: TRBV7-9; clone_size: few; cdr3_nt: TGTGCCAGCAGCTTAGAGGATAGGGGAGCGCGTGAAAAACTGTTTTTT; cdr3_aa: CASSLEDRGAREKLFF
j_call: TRBJ1-2; d_call: TRBD1; v_call: TRBV4-2; clone_size: few; cdr3_nt: TGTGCCAGCAGCCAAGGCGAGGGGGCAGGCTATGGCTACACCTTC; cdr3_aa: CASSQGEGAGYGYTF
j_call: TRBJ1-1; d_call: NA; v_call: TRBV6-2/TRBV6-3; clone_size: NA; cdr3_nt: TGTGCCAGCAGGCGGGACCTCGTCAGGGATACGAACACTGAAGCTTTCTTT; cdr3_aa: CASRRDLVRDTNTEAFF
j_call: TRBJ2-3; d_call: TRBD1; v_call: TRBV7-3; clone_size: many; cdr3_nt: TGTGCCAGCAGCTTACAGGGGGCGAGCTCAGATACGCAGTATTTT; cdr3_aa: CASSLQGASSDTQYF
j_call: TRBJ2-5; d_call: NA; v_call: TRBV21-1; clone_size: few; cdr3_nt: TGTGCCAGCAGCAAGTCGGGACAGGGGCTGCGGGAGACCCAGTACTTC; cdr3_aa: CASSKSGQGLRETQYF